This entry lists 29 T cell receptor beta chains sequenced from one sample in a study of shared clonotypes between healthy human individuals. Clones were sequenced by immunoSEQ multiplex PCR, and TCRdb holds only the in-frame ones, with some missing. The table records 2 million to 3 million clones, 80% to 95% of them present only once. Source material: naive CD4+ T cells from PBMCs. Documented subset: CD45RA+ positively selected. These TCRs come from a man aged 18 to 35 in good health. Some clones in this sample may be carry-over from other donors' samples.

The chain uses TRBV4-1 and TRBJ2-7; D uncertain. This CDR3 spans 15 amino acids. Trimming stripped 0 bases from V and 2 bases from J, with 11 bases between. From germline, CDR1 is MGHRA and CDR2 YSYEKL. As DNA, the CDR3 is TGCGCCAGCAGCCAAGATTCCGGACGGACCTACGAGCAGTACTTC. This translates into CASSQDSGRTYEQYF.

The CDR3 DNA is TGCGCCAGCAGCTTGTCGGGACAGGGTTACAATGAGCAGTTCTTC. This encodes CASSLSGQGYNEQFF. This rearrangement joins TRBV5-1 to TRBJ2-1; 9 bases are a match to TRBD1. The V gene's germline CDR1 is SGHRS and CDR2 YFSETQ. The CDR3 length is 15 residues. V trimming: 1 base; J trimming: 4 bases; junction bases outside the gene matches: 3.

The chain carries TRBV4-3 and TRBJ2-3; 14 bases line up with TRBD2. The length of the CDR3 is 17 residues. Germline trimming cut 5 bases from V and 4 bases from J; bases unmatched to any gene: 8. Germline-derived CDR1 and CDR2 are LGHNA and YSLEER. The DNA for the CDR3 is TGCGCCAGCAGCTCAGAGGGACTAGCGGGAGTATCAGATACGCAGTATTTT. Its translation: CASSSEGLAGVSDTQYF.

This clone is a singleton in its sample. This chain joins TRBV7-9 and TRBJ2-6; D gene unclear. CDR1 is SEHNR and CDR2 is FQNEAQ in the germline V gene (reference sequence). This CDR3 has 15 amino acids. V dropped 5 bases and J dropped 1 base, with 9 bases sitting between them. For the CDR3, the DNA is TGTGCCAGCAGCATTTGGGTGTCTGGGGCCAACGTCCTGACTTTC. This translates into CASSIWVSGANVLTF. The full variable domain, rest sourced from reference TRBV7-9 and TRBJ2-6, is DTGVSQNPRHKITKRGQNVTFRCDPISEHNRLYWYRQTLGQGPEFLTYFQNEAQLEKSRLLSDRFSAERPKGSFSTLEIQRTEQGDSAMYLCASSIWVSGANVLTFGAGSRLTVL.

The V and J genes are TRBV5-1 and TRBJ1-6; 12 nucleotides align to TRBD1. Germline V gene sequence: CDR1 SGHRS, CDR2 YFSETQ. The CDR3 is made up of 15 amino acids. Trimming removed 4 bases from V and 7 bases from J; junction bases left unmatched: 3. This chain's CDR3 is CASSAGTGGNSPLHF. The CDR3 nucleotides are TGCGCCAGCAGCGCGGGGACAGGGGGCAATTCACCCCTCCACTTT.

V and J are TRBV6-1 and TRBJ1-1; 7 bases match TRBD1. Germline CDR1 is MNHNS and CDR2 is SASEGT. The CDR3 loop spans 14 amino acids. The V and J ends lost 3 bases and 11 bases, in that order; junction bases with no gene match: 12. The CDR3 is CASSDSEGRGDAFF. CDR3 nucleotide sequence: TGTGCCAGCAGTGACAGTGAGGGCAGGGGGGATGCTTTCTTT.

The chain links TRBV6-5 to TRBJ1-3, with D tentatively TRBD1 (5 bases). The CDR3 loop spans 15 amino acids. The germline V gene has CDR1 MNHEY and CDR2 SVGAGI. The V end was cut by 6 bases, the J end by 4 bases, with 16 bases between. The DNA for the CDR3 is TGTGCCAGCAGCCTCACAGGCAACCCCGGAAACACCATATATTTT. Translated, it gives CASSLTGNPGNTIYF.

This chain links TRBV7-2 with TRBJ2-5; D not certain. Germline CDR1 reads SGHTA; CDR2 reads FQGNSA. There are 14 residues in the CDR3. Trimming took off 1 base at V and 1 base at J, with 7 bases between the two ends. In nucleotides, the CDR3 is TGTGCCAGCAGCTTAGGCGCAGTCCAAGAGACCCAGTACTTC. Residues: CASSLGAVQETQYF.

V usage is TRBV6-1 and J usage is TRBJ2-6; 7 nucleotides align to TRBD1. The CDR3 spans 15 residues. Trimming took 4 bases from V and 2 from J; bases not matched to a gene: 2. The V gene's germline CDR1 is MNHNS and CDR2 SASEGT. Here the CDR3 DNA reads TGTGCCAGCAGTGGAGGGGGCGCTGGGGCCAACGTCCTGACTTTC. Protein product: CASSGGGAGANVLTF.

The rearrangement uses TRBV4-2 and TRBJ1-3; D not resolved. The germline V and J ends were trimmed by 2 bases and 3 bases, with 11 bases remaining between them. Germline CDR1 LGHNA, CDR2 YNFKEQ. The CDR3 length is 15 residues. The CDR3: CASSQIMSLGNTIYF. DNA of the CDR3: TGTGCCAGCAGCCAAATAATGAGTCTTGGAAACACCATATATTTT.

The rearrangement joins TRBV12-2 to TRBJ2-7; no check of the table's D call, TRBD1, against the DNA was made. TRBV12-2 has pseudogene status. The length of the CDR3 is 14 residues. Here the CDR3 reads CASRLRDMNYEQYF. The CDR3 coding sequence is TGTGCAAGTCGCCTTAGGGACATGAACTACGAGCAGTACTTC.

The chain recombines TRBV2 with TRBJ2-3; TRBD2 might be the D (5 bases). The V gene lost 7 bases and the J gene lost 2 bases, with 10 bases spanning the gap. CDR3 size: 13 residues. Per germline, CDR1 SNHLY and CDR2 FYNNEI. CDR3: CASMLRATDTQYF. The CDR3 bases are TGTGCCAGCATGTTGAGGGCCACAGATACGCAGTATTTT.

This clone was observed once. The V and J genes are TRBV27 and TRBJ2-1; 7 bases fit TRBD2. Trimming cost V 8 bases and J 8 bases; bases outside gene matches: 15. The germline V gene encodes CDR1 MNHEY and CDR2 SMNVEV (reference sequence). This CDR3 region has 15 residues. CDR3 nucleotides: TGTGCCAGCTGGGGTCTGGGAGGGAGTAGGGATGAGCAGTTCTTC. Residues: CASWGLGGSRDEQFF.

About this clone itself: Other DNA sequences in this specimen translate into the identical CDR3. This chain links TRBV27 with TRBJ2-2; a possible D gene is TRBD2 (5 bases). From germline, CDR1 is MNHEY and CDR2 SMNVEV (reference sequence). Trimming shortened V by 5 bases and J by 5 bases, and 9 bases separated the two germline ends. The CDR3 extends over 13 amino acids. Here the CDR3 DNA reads TGTGCCAGCAGTCCTACTAGGACCGGGGAGCTGTTTTTT. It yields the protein CASSPTRTGELFF.

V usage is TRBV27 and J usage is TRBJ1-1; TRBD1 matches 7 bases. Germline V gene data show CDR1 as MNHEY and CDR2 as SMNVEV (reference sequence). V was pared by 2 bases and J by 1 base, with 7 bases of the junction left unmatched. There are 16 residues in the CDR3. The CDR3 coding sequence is TGTGCCAGCAGTTTACGGCCAGGGGGTTGGAACACTGAAGCTTTCTTT. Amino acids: CASSLRPGGWNTEAFF.

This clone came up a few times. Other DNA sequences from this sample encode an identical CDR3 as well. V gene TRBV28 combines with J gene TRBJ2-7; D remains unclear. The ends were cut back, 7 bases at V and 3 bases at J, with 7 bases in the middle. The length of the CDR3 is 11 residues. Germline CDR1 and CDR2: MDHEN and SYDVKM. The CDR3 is CASTTGYEQYF. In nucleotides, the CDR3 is TGTGCCAGCACCACTGGCTACGAGCAGTACTTC. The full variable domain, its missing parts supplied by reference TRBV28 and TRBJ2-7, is DVKVTQSSRYLVKRTGEKVFLECVQDMDHENMFWYRQDPGLGLRLIYFSYDVKMKEKGDIPEGYSVSREKKERFSLILESASTNQTSMYLCASTTGYEQYFGPGTRLTVT.

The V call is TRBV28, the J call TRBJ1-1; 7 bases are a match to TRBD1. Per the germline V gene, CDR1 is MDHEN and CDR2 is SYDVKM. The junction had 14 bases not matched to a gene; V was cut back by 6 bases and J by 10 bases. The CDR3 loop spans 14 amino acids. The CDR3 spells CASSSGTAFHRAFF. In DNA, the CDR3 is TGTGCCAGCAGCTCCGGGACAGCCTTTCATAGAGCTTTCTTT.

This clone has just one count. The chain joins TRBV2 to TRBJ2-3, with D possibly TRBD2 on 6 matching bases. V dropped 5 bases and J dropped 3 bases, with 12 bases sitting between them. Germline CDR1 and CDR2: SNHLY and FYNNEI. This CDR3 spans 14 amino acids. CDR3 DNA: TGTGCCAGCAGTAGACTAGAATGGACAGATACGCAGTATTTT. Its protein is CASSRLEWTDTQYF.

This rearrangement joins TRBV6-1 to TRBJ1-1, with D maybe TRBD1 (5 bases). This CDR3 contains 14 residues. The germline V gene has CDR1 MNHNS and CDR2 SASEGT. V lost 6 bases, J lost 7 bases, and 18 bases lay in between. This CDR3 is CASRAIGTALEAFF. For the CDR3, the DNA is TGTGCCAGCAGAGCTATTGGGACGGCCCTTGAAGCTTTCTTT.

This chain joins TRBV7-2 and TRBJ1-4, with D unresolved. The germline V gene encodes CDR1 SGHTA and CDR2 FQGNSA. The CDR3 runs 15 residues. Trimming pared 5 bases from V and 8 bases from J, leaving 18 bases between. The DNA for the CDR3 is TGTGCCAGCAGCCAAACGGGGTTCATCAACGAAAAACTGTTTTTT. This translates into CASSQTGFINEKLFF. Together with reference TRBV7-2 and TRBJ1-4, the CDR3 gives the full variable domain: GAGVSQSPSNKVTEKGKDVELRCDPISGHTALYWYRQSLGQGLEFLIYFQGNSAPDKSGLPSDRFSAERTGGSVSTLTIQRTQQEDSAVYLCASSQTGFINEKLFFGSGTQLSVL.

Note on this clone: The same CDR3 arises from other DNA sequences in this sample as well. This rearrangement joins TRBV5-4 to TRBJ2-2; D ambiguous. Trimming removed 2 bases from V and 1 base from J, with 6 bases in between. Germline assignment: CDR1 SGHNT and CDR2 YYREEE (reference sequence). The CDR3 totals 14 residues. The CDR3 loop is CASSFGGNTGELFF. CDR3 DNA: TGTGCCAGCAGCTTTGGCGGGAACACCGGGGAGCTGTTTTTT.

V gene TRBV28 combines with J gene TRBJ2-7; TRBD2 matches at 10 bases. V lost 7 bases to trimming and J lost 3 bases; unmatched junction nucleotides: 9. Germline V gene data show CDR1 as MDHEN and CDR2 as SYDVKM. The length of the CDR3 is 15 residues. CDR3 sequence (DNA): TGTGCCAGCAACTCGAAGCGGGGGGGTAACTACGAGCAGTACTTC. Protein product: CASNSKRGGNYEQYF.

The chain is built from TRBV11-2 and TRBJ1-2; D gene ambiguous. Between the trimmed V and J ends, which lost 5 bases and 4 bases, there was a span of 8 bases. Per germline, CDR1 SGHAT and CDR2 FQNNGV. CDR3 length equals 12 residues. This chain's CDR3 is CASSQTAYGYTF. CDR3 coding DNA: TGTGCCAGCAGCCAAACAGCCTATGGCTACACCTTC.

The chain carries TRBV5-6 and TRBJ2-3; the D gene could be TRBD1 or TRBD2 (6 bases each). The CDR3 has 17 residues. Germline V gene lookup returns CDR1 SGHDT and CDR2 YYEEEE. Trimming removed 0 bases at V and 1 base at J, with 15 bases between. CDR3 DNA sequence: TGTGCCAGCAGCTTGGAGGGGGGTATCGTGGGCACAGATACGCAGTATTTT. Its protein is CASSLEGGIVGTDTQYF. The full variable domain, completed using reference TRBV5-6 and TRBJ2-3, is DAGVTQSPTHLIKTRGQQVTLRCSPKSGHDTVSWYQQALGQGPQFIFQYYEEEERQRGNFPDRFSGHQFPNYSSELNVNALLLGDSALYLCASSLEGGIVGTDTQYFGPGTRLTVL.

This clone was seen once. CDR3 bases: TGTGCCAGTAGTCCCTGGGGACTGGGTCAAGAGACCCAGTACTTC. It translates to CASSPWGLGQETQYF. J is TRBJ2-5 and V is TRBV19, with a tentative D call TRBD2 (6 bases). This CDR3 contains 15 residues. Trimming shortened V by 5 bases and J by 2 bases, and 15 bases separated the two germline ends. Germline V gives CDR1 LNHDA, CDR2 SQIVND (reference sequence).

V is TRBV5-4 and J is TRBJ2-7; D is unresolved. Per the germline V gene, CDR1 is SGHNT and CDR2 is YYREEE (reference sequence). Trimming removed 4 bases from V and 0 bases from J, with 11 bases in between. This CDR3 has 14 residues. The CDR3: CASSLERPSYEQYF. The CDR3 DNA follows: TGTGCCAGCAGCCTAGAGAGGCCCTCCTACGAGCAGTACTTC.

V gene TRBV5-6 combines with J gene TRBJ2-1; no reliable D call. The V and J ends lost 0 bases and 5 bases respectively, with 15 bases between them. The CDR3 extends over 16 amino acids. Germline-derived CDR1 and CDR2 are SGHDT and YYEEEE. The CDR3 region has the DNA TGTGCCAGCAGCTTGGCTCTCGTGGCCTCGGACAATGAGCAGTTCTTC. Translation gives CASSLALVASDNEQFF.

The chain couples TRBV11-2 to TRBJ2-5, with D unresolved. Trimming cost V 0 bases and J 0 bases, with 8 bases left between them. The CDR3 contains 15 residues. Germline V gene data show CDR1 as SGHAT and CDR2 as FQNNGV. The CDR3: CASSLDPRNQETQYF. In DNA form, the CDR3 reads TGTGCCAGCAGCTTAGACCCAAGGAACCAAGAGACCCAGTACTTC.

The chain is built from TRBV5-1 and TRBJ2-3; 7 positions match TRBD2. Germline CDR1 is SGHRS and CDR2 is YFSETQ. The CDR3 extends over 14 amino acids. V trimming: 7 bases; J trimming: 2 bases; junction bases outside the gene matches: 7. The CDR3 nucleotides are TGCGCCAGCGCCCTGGGGGGGGACACAGATACGCAGTATTTT. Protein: CASALGGDTDTQYF.